The 10 T cell receptor beta chains below all came from one sample that was sequenced in a study of T cell responses to AZD1222 COVID-19 vaccine (dated by TCRdb to about 2021). The time point tag for this specimen amounts to: baseline before first vaccination. Libraries were built with the immunoSEQ multiplex PCR assay. TCRdb took this table from immuneACCESS and kept in-frame rearrangements with V and J called. Such tables lack part of the clones; where checked against another copy, unresolved V genes explain under half of the gap, and the rest is unexplained. The sample includes about 100,000 clones, with around 90% observed a single time. The top ten hold roughly 1.7% of the sample. The source material was peripheral blood, sampled on day 0 of AZD1222 vaccination. The receptors derive from an adult in good health.

The V gene is TRBV5-1, the J gene TRBJ1-3, with TRBD1 matching 10 bases. Germline CDR1 and CDR2: SGHRS and YFSETQ. This CDR3 spans 19 amino acids. V shed 4 bases and J 3 bases; nucleotides not matched to a gene: 16. The CDR3, as DNA: TGCGCCAGCAGCGCCACGTCCCGGGACAGGGGAAACGTTGGAAACACCATATATTTT. It specifies CASSATSRDRGNVGNTIYF.

This clone was counted once. This chain uses TRBV14 with TRBJ1-1; D possibly corresponds to TRBD1 (6 bases). The CDR3 totals 14 residues. Germline CDR1 SGHDN, CDR2 FVKESK. Trimming removed 2 bases from V and 8 bases from J, with 15 bases in between. The chain's CDR3 is CASSQLLQTGEAFF. The CDR3 bases are TGTGCCAGCAGCCAACTTCTCCAGACAGGAGAAGCTTTCTTT.

V usage is TRBV4-2 and J usage is TRBJ1-1; D is unclear. The CDR3 spans 13 residues. Looked up from germline, CDR1 is LGHNA and CDR2 is YNFKEQ. The V and J ends lost 0 bases and 3 bases respectively, with 5 bases between them. The CDR3 DNA is TGTGCCAGCAGCCAAGACAGATACACTGAAGCTTTCTTT. This codes for CASSQDRYTEAFF.

This chain links TRBV18 with TRBJ2-3; the D is unclear. The length of the CDR3 is 16 residues. Trimming removed 0 bases at V and 0 bases at J, with 10 bases between. Germline-derived CDR1 and CDR2 are KGHSH and LQKENI. This CDR3 is CASSPPAASSTDTQYF. The CDR3 DNA reads TGTGCCAGCTCACCACCGGCGGCTTCTAGCACAGATACGCAGTATTTT.

The V gene is TRBV28, the J gene TRBJ1-2; D perhaps matches TRBD1 (5 bases). The CDR3 loop spans 14 amino acids. Germline assignment: CDR1 MDHEN and CDR2 SYDVKM. V lost 6 bases to trimming and J lost 0 bases, with 11 bases between them. The CDR3 spells CASSMDTANYGYTF. CDR3 coding DNA: TGTGCCAGCAGCATGGACACAGCTAACTATGGCTACACCTTC.

The chain uses TRBV28 and TRBJ2-3, with 8 bases identical to TRBD2. This CDR3 has 15 residues. Looked up from germline, CDR1 is MDHEN and CDR2 is SYDVKM. V lost 6 bases and J lost 5; bases outside the gene matches: 10. CDR3 in amino acids: CASSFGLARGDTQYF. CDR3 in DNA: TGTGCCAGCAGCTTCGGACTAGCCCGAGGAGATACGCAGTATTTT.

This sequence joins TRBV29-1 and TRBJ2-5; D not certain. V was pared by 2 bases and J by 4 bases, with 8 bases between. CDR3 size: 12 residues. From germline, CDR1 is SQVTM and CDR2 ANQGSEA. This chain's CDR3 is CSVERSLETQYF. CDR3 nucleotides: TGCAGCGTTGAAAGGTCTCTAGAGACCCAGTACTTC.

CDR3 protein: CASSTTSGSYTGELFF. The CDR3 DNA sequence: TGTGCCAGCTCAACAACTAGCGGGAGTTACACCGGGGAGCTGTTTTTT. This chain joins TRBV18 and TRBJ2-2; the match to TRBD2 covers 11 bases. Per the germline V gene, CDR1 is KGHSH and CDR2 is LQKENI. The CDR3 consists of 16 residues. With V trimmed by 5 bases and J by 3 bases, 5 bases remained unmatched. The entire variable domain, with the rest obtained from reference TRBV18 and TRBJ2-2, is as follows: NAGVMQNPRHLVRRRGQEARLRCSPMKGHSHVYWYRQLPEEGLKFMVYLQKENIIDESGMPKERFSAEFPKEGPSILRIQQVVRGDSAAYFCASSTTSGSYTGELFFGEGSRLTVL.

This sequence joins TRBV7-9 and TRBJ1-1; 9 positions match TRBD1. The CDR3 covers 14 residues. V shed 2 bases, J shed 6 bases, and the junction held 4 bases outside the gene matches. The V gene's germline CDR1 is SEHNR and CDR2 FQNEAQ (reference sequence). In nucleotides, the CDR3 is TGTGCCAGCAGCTTACCCACAGGGGGCCCTGAAGCTTTCTTT. Encoded protein: CASSLPTGGPEAFF. The full variable domain, completed using reference TRBV7-9 and TRBJ1-1, is DTGVSQNPRHKITKRGQNVTFRCDPISEHNRLYWYRQTLGQGPEFLTYFQNEAQLEKSRLLSDRFSAERPKGSFSTLEIQRTEQGDSAMYLCASSLPTGGPEAFFGQGTRLTVV.

The rearrangement links TRBV3-1 (or the pseudogene TRBV3-2) to TRBJ2-7, with a weak D call TRBD1 (6 bases). This CDR3 contains 15 residues. V lost 0 bases and J 3 bases, leaving 12 bases between the germline ends. Germline V CDR1 and CDR2: LGHDT, YNNKEL (reference sequence). CDR3 sequence reads: CASSQDLGQGYEQYF. The DNA of the CDR3 is TGTGCCAGCAGCCAAGATCTGGGACAAGGCTACGAGCAGTACTTC.